This TCR beta chain was sequenced in a study of cytomegalovirus exposure and HLA in healthy donors (dated by TCRdb to between 2016 and 2019). Looking at the study overall: In an earlier analysis of some 550 of the donors, approximately 260 Gb of sequence data and roughly 100 million unique TCR beta sequences from approximately 180 million T cells were reported. Roughly 300 gigabases of sequencing data and tens of millions of unique TCR sequences were included in an early release covering around 600 HLA-typed donors. Of the 350 to 450 genotyped donors, 70% to 90% were placed in the genetic ancestry cluster associated with self-reported Caucasian donors. The aim of the study was to test whether cataloging public T cell receptors could identify signatures of past pathogen exposure. The T cell repertoires of 666 subjects were profiled by immunosequencing and related to cytomegalovirus serostatus. A separate validation cohort of roughly 130 different subjects was used in addition to the roughly 720-subject first cohort. High-throughput TCR immunosequencing, statistical association of individual TCRs with disease status, and machine learning were combined to predict cytomegalovirus infection status. A later analysis re-analyzed previously published TCR beta repertoires from approximately 670 donors and added high-resolution HLA genotyping to study TCR occurrence patterns. Rather than using new phenotypic data, the later analysis identified candidate immune exposures from TCR beta sequences and from how often those sequences occurred across donors. An earlier analysis of several hundred of the donors used high-throughput TCR beta sequencing to judge whether each TCR beta V gene segment behaved as functional or pseudogenic. Donor age, sex, ethnicity and CMV serostatus were compiled alongside the repertoire data. Genome-wide SNP genotypes for about 55% of the 666 donors were used in a later genetic analysis, which treated that subset as a discovery cohort. All discovery cohort repertoires had been generated using a single sequencing platform. Both class I and class II loci were covered by HLA typing, at four-digit resolution. Typing coverage varied by locus: roughly 629-630 donors for A, B, C, DRB1 and DQB1; more than 500 for DQA1; some 610 for DPA1; approximately 470 for DPB1. Several DR-DQ haplotypes were treated as single units for association and clustering because of strong linkage in the cohort. Across under 500 genotyped donors of the cohort, an average of approximately 200,000 unique TCR beta nucleotide sequences per donor were sequenced, and approximately 17% of those sequences were non-productive.

A word on this clone: No antigen is known for it. No much larger clone exists at a distance of one base, and base qualities are not known.

CDR1 and CDR2 were assigned from the germline V gene as MDHEN and SYDVKM. The CDR3 has 14 amino acids, counting the end cysteine and phenylalanine. The DNA shown is the 42-base CDR3, in frame from base 1. Clipping removes 5 bases from V and 7 bases from J, with 9 as the unmatched junction base count. Libraries were made using the immunoSEQ multiplex PCR assay. For the multiplex PCR, a mixture combining 60 forward primers for TCR Vbeta segments and 13 reverse primers for TCR Jbeta segments was used. A multiplex PCR assay on genomic DNA amplified the CDR3 region of rearranged TCR beta genes. Amplified TCR beta libraries were sequenced as 87-base-pair reads on the Illumina HiSeq System. The original pipeline was this. Across the 700 or so repertoires, a later analysis counted roughly 84 million unique TCR beta chains, some 11 million of which were shared by at least two donors. Raw reads were error-corrected and collapsed into unique sequences with a nearest-neighbor algorithm that merged closely related sequences to remove PCR and sequencing errors. V, D and J gene segments were assigned by aligning CDR3 sequences to IMGT reference sequences. Each retained sequence needed at least a six-nucleotide match to both a V gene segment and a J gene segment. Rearrangements were called productive when the CDR3 lacked stop codons and stayed in frame with V and J; all others were non-productive. CDR3 was defined according to IMGT convention as the region running from the second conserved V-encoded cysteine to the conserved J-encoded phenylalanine. Sequences without an unambiguous match to a single V gene segment were excluded from the earlier analysis of about 640 of the donors. In an earlier analysis of some 590 of the donors, V segments were called functional above 56.7% productive rearrangements and were called segregating when the between-donor standard deviation exceeded 5%. To diagnose cytomegalovirus status from the catalog of TCR beta chain sequences, a statistical classification framework was built. In a later analysis, TCR nucleotide sequences were compared against IMGT/GENE-DB human TR gene sequences so that V and J genes could be assigned. The TCRdist pipeline was used in a later analysis to assign CDR3 sequences and most-parsimonious VDJ recombination scenarios. In a later analysis, each TCR beta chain was defined by its CDR3 amino acid sequence together with its V-gene family, and reads lacking a unique V-gene family were excluded. As a way to deal with suspected cross-contamination and a sequencing artifact, a later analysis dropped under 600 nucleotide sequences that were highly shared and had low generation probability. For each public chain, a later analysis derived a clonal expansion index from normalized ranks of inferred template counts within each repertoire. In a later analysis, generation probabilities were computed with a VDJ recombination model fitted to out-of-frame rearrangements, and the resulting probabilities were checked against IGoR. In a later analysis, TCR-TCR, TCR-HLA and TCR-CMV co-occurrence was scored with hypergeometric tests, and a repertoire-size bias correction was applied to TCR pairs. To estimate false discovery rates, a later analysis permuted the HLA or CMV assignments 20 times. In a later analysis, co-occurring TCRs were grouped with DBSCAN, and TCRdist sequence similarity was added when clustering was performed within HLA-allele-positive subsets. Co-occurrence clustering excluded repertoires with fewer than 30,000 or more than 120,000 public chains, plus five with anomalous nucleotide sharing. Entries here come from immuneACCESS through TCRdb and include only in-frame sequences with V and J called. Some clones fail to appear in such tables; in the studies checked, an unresolved V gene covers under half of the shortfall, and the cause of the remainder is unknown. V, J and clone size are those of that table, while D and trimming were read from the DNA. Here the sample has over 110,000 clones; around 75% occur a single time. About 3.1% of the sample belongs to the ten largest clones.

Study-level results and caveats: According to a later analysis, parvovirus B19, influenza, CMV and Epstein-Barr virus appeared linked to several top co-occurrence clusters. In a later analysis, HLA-associated TCR beta chains showed more clonal expansion and lower generation probabilities than non-associated chains that were equally common. A later analysis found that TCR association rates varied across HLA loci, with DRB1 alleles showing the most associated TCRs and HLA-C alleles the fewest. The authors suggested that the approach could potentially be extended to other disease states and immunological phenotypes. Because the 87-base-pair reads could not distinguish some IMGT-functional V segments, including TRBV6-2 and TRBV6-3, those segments were excluded. The classifier was reported to diagnose cytomegalovirus status with high specificity and sensitivity in both the original cohort and the validation cohort. In vitro tests confirmed that a few of the cytomegalovirus-associated TCR beta chains recognize cytomegalovirus antigens. A later genetic analysis associated a missense DCLRE1C variant with V-gene and J-gene trimming of TCR beta chains, and an independent cohort replicated the association. Sequencing depth was assumed to be roughly uniform across donors in the presence/absence analyses, though that assumption may not hold. A further reported finding was that TCR beta sequences accurately predicted the HLA-A and HLA-B alleles for most subjects in the first cohort. This cohort had only TCR beta chains sequenced, and the lack of alpha or paired-chain data limited which features could be detected. Because some donors lacked HLA typing at each locus, the association tests relied only on the typed subset. According to a later analysis, most CMV-associated TCR beta chains appeared to be HLA-restricted, and the HLA associations seemed to be driven largely by CMV exposure. A later genetic analysis reported fewer N-insertions in productive TCRs among donors in an Asian-associated ancestry cluster than the approximately 670-donor mean. In a later analysis, 16,951 TCR beta sequences were associated with specific HLA alleles at a false discovery rate of 0.05. Assigning TCR associations to individual alleles was difficult when HLA alleles, especially DR and DQ, strongly co-occurred. A group of highly shared sequence variants was considered likely to be a technical artifact of the sequencing pipeline. While some public TCRs were present in many individuals, most TCR sequences turned up only very rarely across donors. Correlated functional status among segregating V segments might be attributable to linkage disequilibrium, but an unknown experimental factor could not be ruled out. A total of 150 to 200 TCR beta chains were listed by the study as associated with cytomegalovirus. Immune exposure information for the cohort was limited to CMV serostatus. An earlier analysis of 587 of the donors showed that most TCR beta V segments appeared in productive rearrangements either about 90% or about 30% of the time, which broadly matched IMGT annotations. Because counts were too low, seventeen rarely observed V segments, including chromosome 9 orphons, were excluded from the earlier analysis of about 500 of the donors.

The cohort comprised 550 to 700 healthy bone marrow donors. At the time of sampling, every cohort member was nominally healthy, though immune exposures that went unrecorded were likely present. The donor was CMV seronegative and was included in the group of under 450 seronegative cohort members. A peripheral blood sample was collected from each donor, and TCR beta sequencing was performed on peripheral blood mononuclear cells. The Qiagen DNeasy Blood Extraction Kit was used to extract genomic DNA from the blood cell samples. The chain employs TRBV28 and TRBJ1-1, and 8 junction bases match TRBD1. This TCR came from a female donor in good health and CMV-seronegative. The sample taken for sequencing was PBMCs. The DNA is as follows: TGTGCCAGCAGTCAGCCAGGGGGCAGTAATGAAGCTTTCTTT. It translates to CASSQPGGSNEAFF.